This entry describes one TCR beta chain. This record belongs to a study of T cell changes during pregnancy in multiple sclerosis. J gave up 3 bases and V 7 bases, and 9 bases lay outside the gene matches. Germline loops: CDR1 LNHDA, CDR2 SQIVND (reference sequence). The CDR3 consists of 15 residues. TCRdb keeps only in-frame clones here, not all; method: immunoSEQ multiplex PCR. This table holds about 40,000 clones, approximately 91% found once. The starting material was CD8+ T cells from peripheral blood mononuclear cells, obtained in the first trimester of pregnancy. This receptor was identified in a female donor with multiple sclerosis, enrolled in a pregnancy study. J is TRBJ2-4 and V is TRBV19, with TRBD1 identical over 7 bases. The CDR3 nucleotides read TGTGCCAGTAAAGAGGGGGCGTGGGGCAAAAACATTCAGTACTTC. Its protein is CASKEGAWGKNIQYF.